This T cell receptor beta chain was sequenced for a study of read filtering for tumor transcriptome and immune sequencing. Germline V lookup: CDR1 MDHEN, CDR2 SYDVKM. This CDR3 contains 14 residues. Molecular barcoded adaptors covering alpha/delta and beta/gamma chains were used on 400 to 450 ng RNA. TCRdb recomputed calls from the reads with MiXCR, one row per CDR3 protein. The data contain approximately 61,000 distinct CDR3 sequences, about 19% of them singletons. To note about this clonotype: One end of the junction varies from germline; a read error may be responsible.

The receptor was isolated from a donor aged 40 or over with multiple myeloma. Material for sequencing was a population of CD138-negative cells sorted from bone marrow. V and J are TRBV28 and TRBJ1-4; D ambiguous. For the CDR3, the DNA is TGTGCCAGCAGTTCCCGACGGCTAAATGAAGAACTGTTTTTT. It yields the protein CASSSRRLNEELFF.